Below, 27 T cell receptor beta chains from the same sample are listed, as sequenced in a study of Ad26.COV2.S vaccination and SARS-CoV-2 variants. This table comes from immunoSEQ multiplex PCR, and its TCRdb copy is limited to in-frame clones, with some not included. The sample lists 440,000 or so clones; 80% to 95% were seen once. Described treatment: about 20 received Ad26.COV2.S at low or high dose, single or two shots; roughly five received placebo; per-sample allocation not given. Material that was analyzed had been drawn on day 63 after the first vaccine or placebo injection. Sample: peripheral blood, taken in a trial of Ad26.COV2.S vaccine versus placebo. The receptors come from a person aged 18-60 years who received the Ad26.COV2.S COVID-19 vaccine or a placebo.

CDR3 residues: CASSILGANTEAFF. The CDR3 bases are TGTGCCAGTAGTATACTGGGGGCAAACACTGAAGCTTTCTTT. This chain links TRBV19 with TRBJ1-1; possible D gene TRBD1, 6 bases. The CDR3 runs to 14 residues. Germline-derived CDR1 and CDR2 are LNHDA and SQIVND (reference sequence). Trimming took off 2 bases at V and 2 bases at J, with 9 bases between the two ends. The complete variable domain, with remaining parts taken from reference TRBV19 and TRBJ1-1, reads DGGITQSPKYLFRKEGQNVTLSCEQNLNHDAMYWYRQDPGQGLRLIYYSQIVNDFQKGDIAEGYSVSREKKESFPLTVTSAQKNPTAFYLCASSILGANTEAFFGQGTRLTVV.

The chain couples TRBV30 to TRBJ1-2; the match to TRBD1 covers 9 bases. Germline CDR1 GTSNPN, CDR2 SVGIG (reference sequence). The CDR3 runs to 14 residues. V was pared by 2 bases and J by 8 bases, with 9 bases of the junction left unmatched. Here the CDR3 DNA reads TGTGCCTGGAGTCGGGGACAGGGAAGTTACGGCTACACCTTC. Protein: CAWSRGQGSYGYTF.

The V and J genes are TRBV19 and TRBJ2-1; 7 positions match TRBD2. In germline, CDR1 is LNHDA, CDR2 SQIVND (reference sequence). With 7 bases clipped from V and 6 bases from J, the junction kept 12 bases outside the gene matches. This CDR3 is built from 15 residues. In DNA form, the CDR3 reads TGTGCCAGTACTCCTGGGGGAGGGCCGACCAATGAGCAGTTCTTC. The encoded protein is CASTPGGGPTNEQFF.

This sequence joins TRBV19 and TRBJ2-1; the D is unclear. Germline V lookup: CDR1 LNHDA, CDR2 SQIVND (reference sequence). V was cut by 8 bases and J by 0 bases, with 5 bases left in between. The CDR3 totals 12 residues. The CDR3 protein is CASGVSYNEQFF. The CDR3 nucleotides are TGTGCCAGTGGGGTCTCCTACAATGAGCAGTTCTTC. Together with reference TRBV19 and TRBJ2-1, the CDR3 gives the full variable domain: DGGITQSPKYLFRKEGQNVTLSCEQNLNHDAMYWYRQDPGQGLRLIYYSQIVNDFQKGDIAEGYSVSREKKESFPLTVTSAQKNPTAFYLCASGVSYNEQFFGPGTRLTVL.

Note on this clone: Germline and junction disagree at one end, which may indicate a read error. The chain combines TRBV5-4 with TRBJ1-6; 7 nucleotides agree with TRBD1. There are 15 residues in the CDR3. CDR1 SGHNT and CDR2 YYREEE come from the germline V gene (reference sequence). DNA for the CDR3: TGTGCCAGCAGCCACTTAAGCGGGACAGATTCGCCCCTCCACTTT. As protein: CASSHLSGTDSPLHF.

The chain recombines TRBV18 with TRBJ2-2; 9 bases fit TRBD2. V lost 6 bases and J lost 0; bases outside the gene matches: 5. The germline CDR1 and CDR2 sequences are KGHSH and LQKENI. The CDR3 spans 16 residues. The CDR3: CASSLAGPANTGELFF. The CDR3 DNA reads TGTGCCAGCTCCCTAGCGGGACCCGCGAACACCGGGGAGCTGTTTTTT.

The chain has TRBV28 and TRBJ2-5; a possible D gene is TRBD2 (7 bases). The V gene lost 0 bases and the J gene lost 1 base, with 27 bases spanning the gap. Germline CDR1 MDHEN, CDR2 SYDVKM. The CDR3 is 21 amino acids. This chain's CDR3 is CASSLWRGGLGVISLQETQYF. The CDR3, as DNA: TGTGCCAGCAGTTTATGGAGGGGGGGGTTAGGAGTGATCAGCCTCCAAGAGACCCAGTACTTC.

The V gene is TRBV28, the J gene TRBJ2-7, with 8 bases fitting TRBD1. The germline gives CDR1 MDHEN, CDR2 SYDVKM. The V gene end was trimmed by 6 bases and the J gene end by 3 bases; junction bases not matched to a gene: 13. This CDR3 comprises 16 residues. This CDR3 reads CASRLRQGKGLYEQYF. The CDR3 coding sequence is TGTGCCAGCAGGCTGAGACAGGGGAAAGGCCTCTACGAGCAGTACTTC.

CDR3 loop: CASSVAPISYEQYF. The CDR3 nucleotides read TGTGCCAGCAGCGTAGCCCCGATATCCTACGAGCAGTACTTC. The chain joins TRBV9 to TRBJ2-7; D is ambiguous. The CDR3 spans 14 residues. V lost 0 bases, J lost 1 base, and 8 bases lay in between. CDR1 and CDR2 (germline): SGDLS, YYNGEE. Combining the CDR3 with reference TRBV9 and TRBJ2-7 gives the whole variable domain DSGVTQTPKHLITATGQRVTLRCSPRSGDLSVYWYQQSLDQGLQFLIQYYNGEERAKGNILERFSAQQFPDLHSELNLSSLELGDSALYFCASSVAPISYEQYFGPGTRLTVT.

The chain links TRBV7-6 to TRBJ2-3, with 8 bases aligning to TRBD1. The CDR3 runs to 15 residues. CDR1 is SGHVS, CDR2 FNYEAQ, per germline. The V and J ends lost 1 base and 4 bases, in that order; junction bases with no gene match: 4. In nucleotides, the CDR3 is TGTGCCAGCAGCTTAGGAACAGGGGGTTCAGATACGCAGTATTTT. It codes for CASSLGTGGSDTQYF.

The chain combines TRBV7-2 with TRBJ1-2; possibly TRBD1 for D (5 bases). Trimming took off 3 bases at V and 8 bases at J, with 16 bases between the two ends. The CDR3 has 14 amino acids. CDR1 is SGHTA, CDR2 FQGNSA, per germline. The CDR3 nucleotides are TGTGCCAGCAGCTTTACGGGGACCCGGCGAGGCTACACCTTC. Protein: CASSFTGTRRGYTF. The variable domain in full, completed from reference TRBV7-2 and TRBJ1-2, reads GAGVSQSPSNKVTEKGKDVELRCDPISGHTALYWYRQSLGQGLEFLIYFQGNSAPDKSGLPSDRFSAERTGGSVSTLTIQRTQQEDSAVYLCASSFTGTRRGYTFGSGTRLTVV.

The V gene is TRBV5-1, the J gene TRBJ2-1; 10 positions match TRBD2. Per germline, CDR1 SGHRS and CDR2 YFSETQ. J lost 2 bases, V lost 6 bases, and 11 bases had no gene match. The CDR3 totals 17 residues. CDR3 in amino acids: CASKIIWTSGTYNEQFF. For the CDR3, the DNA is TGCGCCAGCAAAATTATTTGGACTAGCGGCACCTACAATGAGCAGTTCTTC.

The chain employs TRBV10-3 and TRBJ2-3; no definite D call. This CDR3 contains 12 residues. Germline V gene lookup returns CDR1 ENHRY and CDR2 SYGVKD. The ends were cut back, 2 bases at V and 2 bases at J, with 2 bases in the middle. Written as DNA, the CDR3 is TGTGCCATCAGTGAGAACACAGATACGCAGTATTTT. As protein: CAISENTDTQYF.

The chain is built from TRBV7-6 and TRBJ2-3; the D gene is possibly TRBD1 (6 bases). Germline CDR1 is SGHVS and CDR2 is FNYEAQ. V dropped 2 bases and J dropped 6 bases, with 12 bases sitting between them. The CDR3 totals 14 residues. The CDR3, as DNA: TGTGCCAGCAGCTTAATGGGGGCAACGGATACGCAGTATTTT. Encoded protein: CASSLMGATDTQYF.

The chain links TRBV2 to TRBJ2-6; D unresolved. Trimming shortened V by 6 bases and J by 1 base, and 7 bases separated the two germline ends. Germline V lookup: CDR1 SNHLY, CDR2 FYNNEI. The CDR3 spans 14 residues. As DNA, the CDR3 is TGTGCCAGCAGCGCCGTTTCTGGGGCCAACGTCCTGACTTTC. As protein: CASSAVSGANVLTF.

The V gene is TRBV11-2, the J gene TRBJ2-7; possibly TRBD2 for D (5 bases). CDR3 length equals 16 residues. CDR1 and CDR2 (germline): SGHAT, FQNNGV. V was shortened by 2 bases and J by 2 bases, with 16 bases between the two germline ends. The CDR3 spells CASSLFTAGPTYEQYF. The CDR3 DNA reads TGTGCCAGCAGCTTATTCACGGCGGGCCCCACCTACGAGCAGTACTTC.

The V and J genes are TRBV28 and TRBJ2-5; D is ambiguous. This CDR3 comprises 14 residues. Germline V gene lookup returns CDR1 MDHEN and CDR2 SYDVKM. Trimming stripped 3 bases from V and 7 bases from J, with 15 bases between. CDR3 DNA: TGTGCCAGCAGTTTGGGCTCAACCGTCGGGACCCAGTACTTC. Its protein product is CASSLGSTVGTQYF.

The chain combines TRBV7-8 with TRBJ2-1; a possible D gene is TRBD2 (6 bases). This CDR3 comprises 16 residues. Germline loops: CDR1 SGHVS, CDR2 FQNEAQ. V gave up 1 base and J gave up 3 bases, with 13 bases separating them. CDR3 in DNA: TGTGCCAGCAGCTTAGGACTAGGGAACTTCTACAATGAGCAGTTCTTC. Translated: CASSLGLGNFYNEQFF.

The CDR3 is CASSLEAGEAPYEQYF. CDR3 nucleotide sequence: TGTGCCAGCAGCTTGGAGGCGGGAGAGGCGCCCTACGAGCAGTACTTC. The chain has TRBV5-6 and TRBJ2-7, with TRBD2 identical over 7 bases. Germline assignment: CDR1 SGHDT and CDR2 YYEEEE. This CDR3 contains 16 residues. After removal of 0 bases from V and 2 bases from J, the junction contained 8 bases not matched to a gene.

On this clone: Other DNA sequences of this sample code for an identical CDR3. J is TRBJ1-1 and V is TRBV28, with TRBD1 identical over 7 bases. The CDR3 is 14 residues long. Germline CDR1 and CDR2: MDHEN and SYDVKM. The ends lost 2 bases at V and 1 base at J; junction bases unmatched: 1. CDR3: CASSLTGANTEAFF. CDR3 nucleotide sequence: TGTGCCAGCAGTTTAACAGGGGCGAACACTGAAGCTTTCTTT.

The chain couples TRBV29-1 to TRBJ2-1, with D maybe TRBD2 (5 bases). CDR1 is SQVTM, CDR2 ANQGSEA, per germline. The CDR3 has 13 residues. CDR3 coding DNA: TGCAGTCCGAGGGCCTTAGGTGTCAATGAGCAGTTCTTC. This codes for CSPRALGVNEQFF.

The gene calls are TRBV2 and TRBJ2-2; 10 positions agree with TRBD2. The CDR3 covers 15 residues. Germline loops: CDR1 SNHLY, CDR2 FYNNEI. Losses at the gene ends were 5 bases for V and 4 bases for J; bases not matched to a gene: 4. DNA of the CDR3: TGTGCCAGCAGTCCTCGGACTAGCGGCACCGGGGAGCTGTTTTTT. It is translated as CASSPRTSGTGELFF.

The J gene is TRBJ2-7, the V gene TRBV11-2, with D maybe TRBD2 (5 bases). CDR3 length equals 14 residues. Germline CDR1 is SGHAT and CDR2 is FQNNGV. The ends were cut back, 5 bases at V and 2 bases at J, with 13 bases in the middle. DNA for the CDR3: TGTGCCAGCAGCCCGGGCGGGCAAACCTACGAGCAGTACTTC. Its translation: CASSPGGQTYEQYF.

This rearrangement joins TRBV28 to TRBJ2-2; possible D gene TRBD1, 5 bases. Per germline, CDR1 MDHEN and CDR2 SYDVKM. This CDR3 has 14 amino acids. Trimming took 4 bases from V and 3 from J, leaving 9 bases between them. The CDR3: CASSYQGDTGELFF. CDR3 bases: TGTGCCAGCAGTTACCAGGGTGACACCGGGGAGCTGTTTTTT.

This clone has more than one count but fewer than ten. The chain carries TRBV7-9 and TRBJ2-2; 8 bases align to TRBD2. Germline trimming cut 11 bases from V and 6 bases from J; bases unmatched to any gene: 5. There are 12 residues in the CDR3. In germline, CDR1 is SEHNR, CDR2 FQNEAQ (reference sequence). The CDR3 DNA sequence: TGTGCCTCCGGGAGGGATGCCGGGGAGCTGTTTTTT. It translates to CASGRDAGELFF. Full variable domain (missing parts from reference TRBV7-9 and TRBJ2-2): DTGVSQNPRHKITKRGQNVTFRCDPISEHNRLYWYRQTLGQGPEFLTYFQNEAQLEKSRLLSDRFSAERPKGSFSTLEIQRTEQGDSAMYLCASGRDAGELFFGEGSRLTVL.

CDR3 nucleotide sequence: TGTGCCAGCAGACCTGGACAGGGGCAAGAGACCCAGTACTTC. Translated: CASRPGQGQETQYF. V usage is TRBV6-5 and J usage is TRBJ2-5; 9 nucleotides agree with TRBD1. This CDR3 region has 14 residues. CDR1 is MNHEY and CDR2 is SVGAGI in the germline V gene. Trimming at V came to 6 bases and at J to 2 bases, leaving 4 bases not matched to a gene.

The chain recombines TRBV7-2 with TRBJ2-7, with no clear D. The CDR3 extends over 13 amino acids. In germline, CDR1 is SGHTA, CDR2 FQGNSA. Between the trimmed V and J ends, which lost 3 bases and 0 bases, there was a span of 6 bases. The CDR3 here is CASSLYASYEQYF. In DNA, the CDR3 is TGTGCCAGCAGCTTGTACGCCTCCTACGAGCAGTACTTC.